Listed below are T cell receptor beta chains from one sample, sequenced in a study of T cells after yellow fever vaccination. From the 5' RACE reads, TCRdb called clonotypes with MiXCR, one entry per CDR3 protein. The sample has approximately 110,000 distinct CDR3 sequences, around 7.7% seen once; the top ten hold 2% to 3%. The sample was CD4+ T cells sorted from PBMCs, taken 10 to 11 days after the first yellow fever vaccination. These receptors were obtained from a man younger than 35 who received the YFV17D yellow fever vaccine. CDR3s include the opening cysteine and the closing phenylalanine or tryptophan. A D gene is named only where the DNA matches it firmly.

TRBV6-5,TRBJ2-7,-,CASSYSKQGSVYEQYF
TRBV21-1,TRBJ1-4,-,CASSKGWANEKLFF
TRBV7-2,TRBJ2-1,TRBD2,CASSLLGLAGHNEQFF
TRBV7-2,TRBJ2-4,-,CASSAQWGLAKNIQYF
TRBV20-1,TRBJ1-6,TRBD1,CSARRDSRANSPLHF
TRBV3-1,TRBJ2-1,TRBD2,CASSQDAAGPYNEQFF
TRBV18,TRBJ2-7,-,CASSPETYEQYF
TRBV2,TRBJ1-5,-,CASSGSDQPQHF
TRBV20-1,TRBJ1-6,-,CSARIWGGGGENSPLHF
TRBV7-6,TRBJ2-3,TRBD2,CASSLGRGGGDTQYF
TRBV29-1,TRBJ2-3,TRBD1,CSGTGSDTQYF
TRBV5-6,TRBJ1-5,-,CASSWGGGFNQPQHF
TRBV5-5,TRBJ2-6,-,CASSLLFSGANVLTF
TRBV5-1,TRBJ1-4,-,CASTRGEVNEKLFF
TRBV19,TRBJ1-5,-,CASSTRLGQPQHF
TRBV5-1,TRBJ1-5,-,CASSAGVRQPQHF
TRBV20-1,TRBJ2-4,TRBD2,CSAPSGGAKNIQYF
TRBV5-1,TRBJ1-1,-,CASTGRMNTEAFF
TRBV28,TRBJ1-3,-,CASTSYGNTIYF
TRBV20-1,TRBJ2-5,-,CSASGAGKETQYF
TRBV5-1,TRBJ2-7,-,CASSLVGTPENEQYF
TRBV27,TRBJ1-6,TRBD1,CASSPKGGQQVFPLHF
TRBV23-1,TRBJ2-1,-,CASRTTYNEQFF
TRBV5-1,TRBJ2-1,-,CASSFLGGNNEQFF
TRBV4-2,TRBJ2-1,-,CASSQENSAPNEQFF
TRBV4-1,TRBJ2-5,TRBD2,CASSQDLAGVETQYF
TRBV6-5,TRBJ1-5,TRBD1,CASSSPRTGGHQPQHF
TRBV19,TRBJ1-2,-,CASSIQGGRARGYTF
TRBV20-1,TRBJ2-3,-,CSARAPGRNTDTQYF
TRBV7-2,TRBJ1-4,-,CASSLEAGGGKLFF
TRBV5-1,TRBJ2-4,-,CASSLVANIQYF
TRBV7-2,TRBJ2-4,-,CASSFADKNIQYF
TRBV7-9,TRBJ1-1,-,CASSWGAGEAFF
TRBV7-2,TRBJ2-2,-,CASSLGSAVAGELFF
TRBV20-1,TRBJ1-2,-,CSAKGSSSNYGYTF
TRBV30,TRBJ1-2,-,CAWIVGYGYTF
TRBV5-1,TRBJ2-2,TRBD2,CASSLLTSGYSGELFF
TRBV7-9,TRBJ1-1,-,CASSPLRPLSEAFF
TRBV11-2,TRBJ2-7,-,CASSLPNNGAYEQYF
TRBV5-1,TRBJ2-2,-,CASSLVPDANTGELFF
TRBV5-1,TRBJ1-6,-,CASSLNYAGPSSPLHF
TRBV18,TRBJ1-1,-,CASSIQVNTEAFF
TRBV4-3,TRBJ2-3,TRBD2,CASSREAGGHPDTQYF
TRBV15,TRBJ2-2,-,CATSRVAEPTGELFF
TRBV9,TRBJ1-2,-,CASSASRYLSTPHF
TRBV4-1,TRBJ1-3,-,CASSQLGVDTIYF